This T cell receptor beta chain was retrieved from a study of blood T cell repertoires in COVID-19. The germline CDR1 and CDR2 sequences are SGHVS and FNYEAQ. The length of the CDR3 is 13 residues. The V segment lost 4 bases and the J segment 7 bases; nucleotides outside the gene matches: 4. TCRdb's table, derived via immunoSEQ multiplex PCR, lists solely in-frame clones and lacks some. The table includes 130,000 or so clones, around 80% detected once. The sequenced sample consisted of PBMCs or T cells enriched from blood (not recorded which). The receptor was derived from a man in his forties with acute COVID-19. The V call is TRBV7-6, the J call TRBJ1-2; 9 positions match TRBD1. CDR3 coding DNA: TGTGCCAGCAGCTCCCGGACAGGGGTTGGCTACACCTTC. Amino acid sequence: CASSSRTGVGYTF.